This TCR beta chain was obtained from a study of T cell changes during pregnancy in multiple sclerosis. V gave up 5 bases and J gave up 11 bases, with 16 bases separating them. CDR3 length: 13 amino acids. The germline CDR1 and CDR2 sequences are MNHEY and SVGAGI. Repertoires were generated with immunoSEQ multiplex PCR, while TCRdb's copy carries only in-frame clones and drops some. Here the sample spans about 53,000 clones, about 90% being singletons. V gene TRBV6-5 combines with J gene TRBJ1-3; D is undetermined. The receptor was derived from a female donor with multiple sclerosis, enrolled in a pregnancy study. The specimen was CD4+ T cells from peripheral blood mononuclear cells, collected in the third trimester of pregnancy. This CDR3 reads CASSDRGGYAIYF. DNA for the CDR3: TGTGCCAGCAGTGACCGGGGAGGGTACGCCATATATTTT.